The source of this T cell receptor beta chain is a study of regulatory T cells in long-lasting Graves disease. The time point: newly diagnosed GD, antithyroid drugs for less than 3 months. Construction of the TCR library relied on RNA isolated from PBMCs. TCR beta libraries were built with iRepertoire HTBI primers and Arm-PCR of CDR3 regions. Each CDR3 protein is one row after TCRdb ran MiXCR on the multiplex PCR reads. The table lists hundreds of thousands of distinct CDR3 sequences, 13% of them singletons. V dropped 1 base and J dropped 2 bases, with 12 bases sitting between them. The CDR3 totals 15 residues. Looked up from germline, CDR1 is SGHTA and CDR2 is FQGNSA. This sample was shared with a second study, whose subject was T cells in Graves' hyperthyroidism and ophthalmopathy.

Material: peripheral blood mononuclear cells (PBMCs), obtained at new diagnosis, from a patient treated with antithyroid drugs. This receptor was identified in a young man with Graves disease. The V gene is TRBV7-2, the J gene TRBJ2-7, with D unresolved. The CDR3 nucleotides are TGTGCCAGCAGCTTAGACGGCGGCCAGACCTACGAGCAGTACTTC. It codes for CASSLDGGQTYEQYF. Supplemented by reference TRBV7-2 and TRBJ2-7, the full variable domain reads GAGVSQSPSNKVTEKGKDVELRCDPISGHTALYWYRQSLGQGLEFLIYFQGNSAPDKSGLPSDRFSAERTGGSVSTLTIQRTQQEDSAVYLCASSLDGGQTYEQYFGPGTRLTVT.